The 17 T cell receptor beta chains reported below all come from one sample, sequenced in a study of blood T cell repertoires in COVID-19. The protocol was immunoSEQ multiplex PCR, while the TCRdb copy is restricted to in-frame clones and leaves out a portion. Among 120,000 or so clones listed, more than 60% were seen once. Sequencing used peripheral blood. The receptors shown here come from a woman between 65 and 79 years old with acute or convalescent COVID-19.

V is TRBV29-1 and J is TRBJ1-4; the D is unclear. The CDR3 is made up of 11 amino acids. In germline, CDR1 is SQVTM, CDR2 ANQGSEA. Trimming took 7 bases from V and 7 from J, leaving 10 bases between them. CDR3 sequence reads: CSAGETEKLFF. The CDR3 coding sequence is TGCAGCGCTGGGGAGACTGAAAAACTGTTTTTT.

This clone was picked up one time. The rearrangement links TRBV4-3 to TRBJ1-2; the match to TRBD1 covers 7 bases. The CDR3 has 15 amino acids. CDR1 and CDR2 from the germline V gene are LGHNA and YSLEER. The V gene end was trimmed by 1 base and the J gene end by 8 bases; junction bases not matched to a gene: 10. The CDR3 loop reads CASSQGSDRAGGYTF. The CDR3 bases are TGCGCCAGCAGCCAAGGGTCTGACAGGGCGGGGGGCTACACCTTC.

The J gene is TRBJ1-1, the V gene TRBV10-3, with 9 bases identical to TRBD1. V was pared by 8 bases and J by 5 bases, with 6 bases of the junction left unmatched. Germline-derived CDR1 and CDR2 are ENHRY and SYGVKD. The CDR3 spans 13 residues. CDR3 loop: CAIAGTGNTEAFF. The CDR3, as DNA: TGTGCCATCGCCGGGACAGGGAATACTGAAGCTTTCTTT.

The chain links TRBV2 to TRBJ1-5; D gene uncertain. The V end lost 7 bases, the J end lost 1 base, and 11 bases lay between the germline ends. This CDR3 has 14 residues. From germline, CDR1 is SNHLY and CDR2 FYNNEI. Here the CDR3 DNA reads TGTGCCAGCATGCAGGTAAACAGCAATCAGCCCCAGCATTTT. Translating gives CASMQVNSNQPQHF.

CDR3 sequence reads: CAWSGSDRAGRGYTF. CDR3 in DNA: TGTGCCTGGAGCGGATCGGACAGGGCAGGCCGTGGCTACACCTTC. The V gene is TRBV30, the J gene TRBJ1-2; 8 nucleotides agree with TRBD1. After removal of 3 bases from V and 7 bases from J, the junction contained 13 bases not matched to a gene. The CDR3 totals 15 residues. CDR1 is GTSNPN, CDR2 SVGIG, per germline (reference sequence).

The chain carries TRBV18 and TRBJ2-1; the match to TRBD2 covers 13 bases. This CDR3 spans 17 amino acids. Germline trimming cut 4 bases from V and 5 bases from J; bases unmatched to any gene: 8. Germline assignment: CDR1 KGHSH and CDR2 LQKENI. The CDR3 nucleotides read TGTGCCAGCTCACGTACTAGCGGGAGGGCTTTCAACAATGAGCAGTTCTTC. Its translation: CASSRTSGRAFNNEQFF.

The count of this clone is one. The chain couples TRBV28 to TRBJ1-5, with D maybe TRBD1 (6 bases). This CDR3 spans 14 amino acids. CDR1 and CDR2 from the germline V gene are MDHEN and SYDVKM. V lost 2 bases to trimming and J lost 7 bases, with 12 bases between them. CDR3 in amino acids: CASSLRGGEQPQHF. The CDR3 coding sequence is TGTGCCAGCAGTTTAAGAGGGGGAGAGCAGCCCCAGCATTTT.

The chain recombines TRBV19 with TRBJ2-2; D gene uncertain. The V gene lost 5 bases and the J gene lost 5 bases, with 9 bases spanning the gap. The CDR3 runs 13 residues. The V gene's germline CDR1 is LNHDA and CDR2 SQIVND (reference sequence). In DNA form, the CDR3 reads TGTGCCAGTAGTTCTACCTCGACCGGGGAGCTGTTTTTT. Its translation: CASSSTSTGELFF.

The rearrangement links TRBV2 to TRBJ2-7; 9 positions agree with TRBD1. The CDR3 contains 14 residues. V was pared by 6 bases and J by 3 bases, with 6 bases of the junction left unmatched. Germline CDR1 is SNHLY and CDR2 is FYNNEI. CDR3 bases: TGTGCCAGCAGGGATGACAGGGGGTACTACGAGCAGTACTTC. This translates into CASRDDRGYYEQYF.

J is TRBJ1-2 and V is TRBV24-1, with 9 nucleotides matching TRBD1. The CDR3 spans 15 residues. Germline values: CDR1 KGHDR, CDR2 SFDVKD. The ends lost 4 bases at V and 5 bases at J; junction bases unmatched: 7. DNA for the CDR3: TGTGCCACCAGTGACCCAACAGGGGGCGATTATGGCTACACCTTC. Its protein product is CATSDPTGGDYGYTF.

The chain has TRBV6-5 and TRBJ1-4; 8 bases match TRBD1. This CDR3 contains 16 residues. V dropped 3 bases and J dropped 3; count of bases not matched to a gene: 6. Germline V gene sequence: CDR1 MNHEY, CDR2 SVGAGI. The CDR3 coding sequence is TGTGCCAGCAGTTATAAGGGACAGGTATCTAATGAAAAACTGTTTTTT. Translated: CASSYKGQVSNEKLFF.

V is TRBV27 and J is TRBJ2-7; 12 bases map to TRBD2. J was trimmed by 4 bases and V by 4 bases; bases with no gene match: 11. The CDR3 has 17 amino acids. Germline V CDR1 and CDR2: MNHEY, SMNVEV (reference sequence). CDR3 amino acids: CASSSTSGRARPYEQYF. As DNA, the CDR3 is TGTGCCAGCAGTTCGACTAGCGGGAGAGCCCGCCCTTACGAGCAGTACTTC.

The chain is built from TRBV19 and TRBJ2-3; 10 nucleotides match TRBD2. The CDR3 runs 16 residues. V lost 2 bases to trimming and J lost 0 bases; unmatched junction nucleotides: 2. Germline CDR1 and CDR2: LNHDA and SQIVND (reference sequence). This chain's CDR3 is CASSITSGISTDTQYF. The CDR3 coding sequence is TGTGCCAGTAGTATAACTAGCGGGATTAGCACAGATACGCAGTATTTT.

This clone came up a few times. The rearrangement links TRBV5-6 to TRBJ1-2; TRBD1 is a possible D gene (5 bases). Per the germline V gene, CDR1 is SGHDT and CDR2 is YYEEEE. The V gene lost 1 base and the J gene lost 4 bases, with 11 bases spanning the gap. The CDR3 covers 14 residues. CDR3 sequence (DNA): TGTGCCAGCAGCTTGCAGGGAGGAACCTATGGCTACACCTTC. Translation: CASSLQGGTYGYTF. Full variable domain (remainder filled in from reference TRBV5-6 and TRBJ1-2): DAGVTQSPTHLIKTRGQQVTLRCSPKSGHDTVSWYQQALGQGPQFIFQYYEEEERQRGNFPDRFSGHQFPNYSSELNVNALLLGDSALYLCASSLQGGTYGYTFGSGTRLTVV.

The rearrangement uses TRBV28 and TRBJ1-2, with 9 nucleotides matching TRBD1. V lost 5 bases to trimming and J lost 2 bases; unmatched junction nucleotides: 6. This CDR3 spans 15 amino acids. Germline V lookup: CDR1 MDHEN, CDR2 SYDVKM. This CDR3 reads CASSPSDRGNYGYTF. CDR3 DNA: TGTGCCAGCAGTCCATCCGACAGGGGGAACTATGGCTACACCTTC.

The chain links TRBV6-2 or TRBV6-3 to TRBJ2-1; TRBD1 aligns across 8 bases. CDR1 and CDR2 (germline): MNHEY, SVGEGT. V lost 2 bases and J lost 2; bases outside the gene matches: 8. The CDR3 has 17 residues. The CDR3 sequence is CASSYGYGTGTYNEQFF. For the CDR3, the DNA is TGTGCCAGCAGTTACGGGTACGGGACAGGTACCTACAATGAGCAGTTCTTC.

The chain employs TRBV19 and TRBJ2-5; D might be TRBD2 (6 bases). The CDR3 length is 12 residues. The V end was cut by 3 bases, the J end by 5 bases, with 7 bases between. Germline CDR1 reads LNHDA; CDR2 reads SQIVND (reference sequence). The CDR3 DNA reads TGTGCCAGTAGTATCCGGGAGGAGACCCAGTACTTC. This codes for CASSIREETQYF.